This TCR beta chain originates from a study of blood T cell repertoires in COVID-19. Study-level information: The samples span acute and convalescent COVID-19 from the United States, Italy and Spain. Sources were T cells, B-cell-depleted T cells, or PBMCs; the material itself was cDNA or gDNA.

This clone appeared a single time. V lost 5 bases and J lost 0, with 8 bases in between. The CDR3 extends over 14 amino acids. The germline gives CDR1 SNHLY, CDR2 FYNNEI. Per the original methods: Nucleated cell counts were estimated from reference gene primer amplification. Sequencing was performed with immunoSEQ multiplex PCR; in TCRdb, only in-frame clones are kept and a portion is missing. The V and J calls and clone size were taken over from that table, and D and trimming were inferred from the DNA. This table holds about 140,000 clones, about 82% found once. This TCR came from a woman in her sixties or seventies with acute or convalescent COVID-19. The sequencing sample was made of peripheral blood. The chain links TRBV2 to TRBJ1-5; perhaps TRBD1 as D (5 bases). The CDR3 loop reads CASSLDNSNQPQHF. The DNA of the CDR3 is TGTGCCAGCAGTTTGGACAATAGCAATCAGCCCCAGCATTTT.